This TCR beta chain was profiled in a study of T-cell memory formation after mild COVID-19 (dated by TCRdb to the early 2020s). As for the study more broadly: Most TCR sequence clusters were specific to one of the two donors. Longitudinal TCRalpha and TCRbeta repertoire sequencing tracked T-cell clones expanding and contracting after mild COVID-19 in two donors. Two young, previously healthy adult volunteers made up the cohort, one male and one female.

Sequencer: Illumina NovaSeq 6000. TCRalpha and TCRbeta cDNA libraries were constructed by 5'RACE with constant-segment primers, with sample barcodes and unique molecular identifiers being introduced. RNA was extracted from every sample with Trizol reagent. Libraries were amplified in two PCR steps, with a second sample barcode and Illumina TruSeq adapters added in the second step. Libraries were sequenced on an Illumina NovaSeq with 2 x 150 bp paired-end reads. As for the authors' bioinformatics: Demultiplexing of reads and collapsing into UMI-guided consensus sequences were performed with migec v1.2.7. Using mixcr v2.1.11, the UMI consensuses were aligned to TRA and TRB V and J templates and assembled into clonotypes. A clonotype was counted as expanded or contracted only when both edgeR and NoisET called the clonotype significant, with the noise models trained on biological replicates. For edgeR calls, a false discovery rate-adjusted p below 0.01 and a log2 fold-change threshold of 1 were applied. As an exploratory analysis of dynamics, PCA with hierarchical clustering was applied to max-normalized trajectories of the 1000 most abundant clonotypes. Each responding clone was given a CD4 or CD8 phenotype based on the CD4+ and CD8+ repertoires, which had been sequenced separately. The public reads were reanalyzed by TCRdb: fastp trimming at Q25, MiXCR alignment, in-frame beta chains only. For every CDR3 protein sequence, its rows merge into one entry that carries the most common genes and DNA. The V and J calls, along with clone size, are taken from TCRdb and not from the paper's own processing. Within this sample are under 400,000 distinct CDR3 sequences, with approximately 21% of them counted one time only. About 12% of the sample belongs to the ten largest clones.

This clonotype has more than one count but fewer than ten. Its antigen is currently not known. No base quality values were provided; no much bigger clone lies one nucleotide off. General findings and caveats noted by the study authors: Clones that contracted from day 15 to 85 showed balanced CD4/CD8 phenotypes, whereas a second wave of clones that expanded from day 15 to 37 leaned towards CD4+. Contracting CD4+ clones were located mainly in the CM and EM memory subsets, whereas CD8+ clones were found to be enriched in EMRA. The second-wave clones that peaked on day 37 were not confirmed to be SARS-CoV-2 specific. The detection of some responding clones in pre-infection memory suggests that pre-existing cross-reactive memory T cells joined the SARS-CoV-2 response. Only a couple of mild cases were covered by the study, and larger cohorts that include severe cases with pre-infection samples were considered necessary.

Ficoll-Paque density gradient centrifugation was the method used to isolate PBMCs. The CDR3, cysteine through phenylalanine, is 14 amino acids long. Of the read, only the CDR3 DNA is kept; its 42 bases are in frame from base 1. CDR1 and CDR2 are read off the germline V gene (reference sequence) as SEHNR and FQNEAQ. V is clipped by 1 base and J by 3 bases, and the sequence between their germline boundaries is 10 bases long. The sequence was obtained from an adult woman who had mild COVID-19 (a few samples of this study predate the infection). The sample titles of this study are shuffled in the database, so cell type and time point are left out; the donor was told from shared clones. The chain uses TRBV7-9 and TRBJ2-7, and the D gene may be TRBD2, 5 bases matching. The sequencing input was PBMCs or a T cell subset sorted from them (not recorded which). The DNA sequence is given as TGTGCCAGCAGCTTAGGCTTAGGGAGCTACGAGCAGTACTTC. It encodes CASSLGLGSYEQYF.